These 25 T cell receptor beta chains originate from one sample sequenced in a study of CD8 T cells in ankylosing spondylitis. TCRdb re-called the 5' RACE reads through MiXCR, storing one row per CDR3 protein. The repertoire consists of about 9,000 distinct CDR3 sequences, with 3.9% occurring once and the leading ten covering under 11%. Material for sequencing was blood, either unsorted or a sorted T cell fraction (not recorded which). The receptors stem from a female donor with ankylosing spondylitis or in good health (not recorded which).

This clonotype has a count of ten or more. The chain links TRBV9 to TRBJ2-1; 9 bases align to TRBD1. With V trimmed by 0 bases and J by 5 bases, 6 bases remained unmatched. Germline loops: CDR1 SGDLS, CDR2 YYNGEE. The CDR3 totals 16 residues. The CDR3 nucleotides are TGTGCCAGCAGCGTAGGGGGGGGACAGGGAAACAATGAGCAGTTCTTC. Translating it yields CASSVGGGQGNNEQFF.

This clonotype was seen many times. This rearrangement joins TRBV9 to TRBJ2-7, with unresolved D. Looked up from germline, CDR1 is SGDLS and CDR2 is YYNGEE. The CDR3 runs 12 residues. V lost 4 bases to trimming and J lost 3 bases, with 8 bases between them. In DNA, the CDR3 is TGTGCCAGCAGCTCCGGTGACTACGAGCAGTACTTC. Protein product: CASSSGDYEQYF. Combining the CDR3 with reference TRBV9 and TRBJ2-7 gives the whole variable domain DSGVTQTPKHLITATGQRVTLRCSPRSGDLSVYWYQQSLDQGLQFLIQYYNGEERAKGNILERFSAQQFPDLHSELNLSSLELGDSALYFCASSSGDYEQYFGPGTRLTVT.

In its sample, this clonotype was seen many times. The CDR3 loop is CASSVGTGDGYTF. In DNA, the CDR3 is TGTGCCAGCAGCGTTGGGACAGGGGACGGCTACACCTTC. The genes are TRBV9 and TRBJ1-2, with TRBD1 matching 10 bases. CDR3 size: 13 residues. After removal of 2 bases from V and 8 bases from J, the junction contained 3 bases not matched to a gene. The germline V gene encodes CDR1 SGDLS and CDR2 YYNGEE.

This clonotype appeared many times. This chain links TRBV9 with TRBJ1-1, with D possibly matching TRBD1 (5 bases). The CDR3 is made up of 13 amino acids. V gave up 0 bases and J gave up 5 bases, with 8 bases separating them. The germline V gene has CDR1 SGDLS and CDR2 YYNGEE. DNA of the CDR3: TGTGCCAGCAGCGTAGCAAGGGGAACTGAAGCTTTCTTT. Translated: CASSVARGTEAFF.

Within the sample, this clonotype is medium-sized. The chain uses TRBV9 and TRBJ1-2; no firm D call. Germline V lookup: CDR1 SGDLS, CDR2 YYNGEE. The CDR3 covers 17 residues. Trimming took 4 bases from V and 0 from J, leaving 19 bases between them. CDR3 residues: CASSPHFDGPSNYGYTF. The CDR3 region has the DNA TGTGCCAGCAGCCCCCATTTTGACGGGCCTTCTAACTATGGCTACACCTTC.

This clonotype was counted ten times or more. The rearrangement uses TRBV9 and TRBJ2-1; D is possibly TRBD1 (6 bases). Germline V lookup: CDR1 SGDLS, CDR2 YYNGEE. The CDR3 consists of 16 residues. V was trimmed by 4 bases and J by 1 base, leaving 15 bases between them. In DNA form, the CDR3 reads TGTGCCAGCAGCCCACGATTTAGGGGGTCCTACAATGAGCAGTTCTTC. Its translation: CASSPRFRGSYNEQFF.

This clonotype is medium-sized by share. The chain recombines TRBV9 with TRBJ2-2; TRBD2 is a possible D gene (7 bases). V lost 3 bases and J 6 bases, leaving 12 bases between the germline ends. This CDR3 has 14 residues. From germline, CDR1 is SGDLS and CDR2 YYNGEE. The CDR3 spells CASSAWGGSGELFF. In DNA, the CDR3 is TGTGCCAGCAGCGCCTGGGGGGGCTCCGGGGAGCTGTTTTTT.

In this sample, this clonotype turned up many times. This chain joins TRBV9 and TRBJ2-2; 9 bases agree with TRBD1. With 4 bases clipped from V and 9 bases from J, the junction kept 7 bases outside the gene matches. The CDR3 covers 14 residues. CDR1 is SGDLS and CDR2 is YYNGEE in the germline V gene. This CDR3 is CASSSGTGLRELFF. CDR3 DNA sequence: TGTGCCAGCAGCTCCGGGACAGGGCTCCGGGAGCTGTTTTTT.

There are many counts of this clonotype. J is TRBJ1-1 and V is TRBV9; no clear D. The V gene's germline CDR1 is SGDLS and CDR2 YYNGEE. The CDR3 is 15 residues long. The V end was cut by 0 bases, the J end by 1 base, with 10 bases between. CDR3: CASSVGTDSNTEAFF. The CDR3 nucleotides read TGTGCCAGCAGCGTAGGAACAGACTCGAACACTGAAGCTTTCTTT.

In this sample, this clonotype is medium-sized. This CDR3 reads CASSVGGRGSSPLHF. The CDR3 region has the DNA TGTGCCAGCAGCGTAGGTGGCAGGGGTAGTTCACCCCTCCACTTT. The chain recombines TRBV9 with TRBJ1-6, with D possibly being TRBD1 (6 bases). Trimming pared 0 bases from V and 9 bases from J, leaving 13 bases between. Germline V gene sequence: CDR1 SGDLS, CDR2 YYNGEE. The CDR3 spans 15 residues. Full variable domain (missing parts from reference TRBV9 and TRBJ1-6): DSGVTQTPKHLITATGQRVTLRCSPRSGDLSVYWYQQSLDQGLQFLIQYYNGEERAKGNILERFSAQQFPDLHSELNLSSLELGDSALYFCASSVGGRGSSPLHFGNGTRLTVT.

There are a few counts of this clonotype. The V call is TRBV9, the J call TRBJ2-3, with D tentatively TRBD1 (6 bases). The V gene lost 3 bases and the J gene lost 4 bases, with 15 bases spanning the gap. Looked up from germline, CDR1 is SGDLS and CDR2 is YYNGEE. The CDR3 runs to 15 residues. The CDR3: CASSATGLGADTQYF. DNA for the CDR3: TGTGCCAGCAGCGCTACAGGGCTTGGGGCAGATACGCAGTATTTT. Full variable domain (rest looked up from reference TRBV9 and TRBJ2-3): DSGVTQTPKHLITATGQRVTLRCSPRSGDLSVYWYQQSLDQGLQFLIQYYNGEERAKGNILERFSAQQFPDLHSELNLSSLELGDSALYFCASSATGLGADTQYFGPGTRLTVL.

This clonotype came up many times. This sequence joins TRBV9 and TRBJ2-1, with TRBD2 identical over 12 bases. Unmatched junction bases numbered 14, after V lost 7 bases and J lost 12 bases. The germline CDR1 and CDR2 sequences are SGDLS and YYNGEE. The CDR3 is 15 residues long. The CDR3 loop is CASSVGLAGGSGQFF. The CDR3 nucleotides are TGTGCCAGCTCGGTGGGGCTAGCGGGGGGGTCGGGGCAGTTCTTC.

The sample holds a few counts of this clonotype. The chain joins TRBV9 to TRBJ2-2, with D perhaps matching TRBD2 (5 bases). The CDR3 is made up of 13 amino acids. Trimming stripped 4 bases from V and 5 bases from J, with 9 bases between. Per germline, CDR1 SGDLS and CDR2 YYNGEE. CDR3 sequence: CASSSWETGELFF. DNA of the CDR3: TGTGCCAGCAGCTCCTGGGAGACCGGGGAGCTGTTTTTT.

The chain links TRBV9 to TRBJ2-7, with D perhaps TRBD2 (7 bases). Germline V gene lookup returns CDR1 SGDLS and CDR2 YYNGEE. V was clipped by 1 base and J by 6 bases, with 11 bases between them. CDR3 length: 13 residues. In nucleotides, the CDR3 is TGTGCCAGCAGCGTAAAGGGAGGGGGCGAGCAGTACTTC. Amino acids: CASSVKGGGEQYF.

This clonotype ranks as medium-sized (0.01 to 0.1%). V is TRBV9 and J is TRBJ2-1; no clear D. The V and J ends lost 1 base and 7 bases respectively, with 9 bases between them. The germline CDR1 and CDR2 sequences are SGDLS and YYNGEE. The length of the CDR3 is 13 residues. CDR3 sequence reads: CASSVSSENEQFF. For the CDR3, the DNA is TGTGCCAGCAGCGTATCTTCGGAGAATGAGCAGTTCTTC.

This clonotype ranks as medium-sized. The CDR3 here is CASSPSPGGHHEQYF. Here the CDR3 DNA reads TGTGCCAGCAGCCCGAGCCCCGGGGGGCATCACGAGCAGTACTTC. The chain combines TRBV9 with TRBJ2-7; weak D call: TRBD2 (7 bases). V lost 4 bases and J lost 5, with 19 bases in between. Germline V gene lookup returns CDR1 SGDLS and CDR2 YYNGEE. CDR3 length equals 15 residues.

This clonotype was found many times. The rearrangement links TRBV9 to TRBJ2-1; D not certain. V was cut by 0 bases and J by 7 bases, with 2 bases left in between. This CDR3 comprises 11 residues. Germline V gene data show CDR1 as SGDLS and CDR2 as YYNGEE. Here the CDR3 reads CASSVENEQFF. CDR3 nucleotide sequence: TGTGCCAGCAGCGTAGAGAATGAGCAGTTCTTC.

This clonotype was counted ten times or more. CDR3 nucleotide sequence: TGTGCCAGCGCAGGTGGTTTCACAGATACGCAGTATTTT. It is translated as CASAGGFTDTQYF. V gene TRBV9 combines with J gene TRBJ2-3; D remains unclear. The CDR3 consists of 13 residues. The germline CDR1 and CDR2 sequences are SGDLS and YYNGEE. Trimming left V 7 bases short and J 2 bases short, with 11 bases between.

This clonotype was seen a handful of times. The CDR3 here is CASSVARTSGGGDTGELFF. For the CDR3, the DNA is TGTGCCAGCAGCGTAGCCCGAACTAGCGGGGGCGGGGACACCGGGGAGCTGTTTTTT. The V gene is TRBV9, the J gene TRBJ2-2; 11 bases map to TRBD2. The germline V gene has CDR1 SGDLS and CDR2 YYNGEE. CDR3 size: 19 residues. V lost 0 bases to trimming and J lost 3 bases; unmatched junction nucleotides: 10. Together with reference TRBV9 and TRBJ2-2, the CDR3 gives the full variable domain: DSGVTQTPKHLITATGQRVTLRCSPRSGDLSVYWYQQSLDQGLQFLIQYYNGEERAKGNILERFSAQQFPDLHSELNLSSLELGDSALYFCASSVARTSGGGDTGELFFGEGSRLTVL.

This clonotype ranks as medium-sized (0.01 to 0.1%). V is TRBV9 and J is TRBJ2-7; TRBD1 agrees at 7 bases. From germline, CDR1 is SGDLS and CDR2 YYNGEE. Trimming cost V 4 bases and J 2 bases; bases outside gene matches: 12. This CDR3 is 16 amino acids long. The CDR3 here is CASSFSETGTPYEQYF. The CDR3 DNA reads TGTGCCAGCAGCTTCTCCGAGACAGGGACCCCCTACGAGCAGTACTTC.

This clonotype has a count of ten or more. The chain recombines TRBV9 with TRBJ1-2, with 8 bases fitting TRBD1. The CDR3 contains 19 residues. Germline CDR1 is SGDLS and CDR2 is YYNGEE. V dropped 5 bases and J dropped 0; count of bases not matched to a gene: 18. The CDR3 sequence: CASSNPGVDRGGSNYGYTF. In DNA form, the CDR3 reads TGTGCCAGCAGTAACCCAGGAGTAGACAGGGGTGGCTCTAACTATGGCTACACCTTC.

This clonotype was observed at least ten times. V and J are TRBV9 and TRBJ1-2; 7 nucleotides match TRBD1. CDR3 size: 15 residues. Germline lookup yields CDR1 SGDLS and CDR2 YYNGEE. J was trimmed by 0 bases and V by 6 bases; bases with no gene match: 8. The CDR3 spells CASTPSGTANYGYTF. CDR3 bases: TGTGCCAGCACCCCTAGTGGGACAGCTAACTATGGCTACACCTTC. Full variable domain (rest looked up from reference TRBV9 and TRBJ1-2): DSGVTQTPKHLITATGQRVTLRCSPRSGDLSVYWYQQSLDQGLQFLIQYYNGEERAKGNILERFSAQQFPDLHSELNLSSLELGDSALYFCASTPSGTANYGYTFGSGTRLTVV.

This clonotype was counted only a few times. The chain links TRBV9 to TRBJ2-2; D may be TRBD1 or TRBD2 (5 bases each). The CDR3 totals 13 residues. V dropped 7 bases and J dropped 4 bases, with 11 bases sitting between them. Germline V lookup: CDR1 SGDLS, CDR2 YYNGEE. As DNA, the CDR3 is TGTGCCAGCGCGGGCAGGGCCACCGGGGAGCTGTTTTTT. Its translation: CASAGRATGELFF.

This clonotype is categorized as medium-sized (0.01 to 0.1%). The chain combines TRBV9 with TRBJ1-4, with D possibly being TRBD1 (6 bases). With 2 bases removed from V and 2 bases from J, the gap between germline ends came to 10 bases. Germline assignment: CDR1 SGDLS and CDR2 YYNGEE. The CDR3 is 15 residues long. CDR3 DNA: TGTGCCAGCAGCGTGGGGGGGGCCACTAATGAAAAACTGTTTTTT. It codes for CASSVGGATNEKLFF.

This clonotype was observed at least ten times. The CDR3 here is CASSVSSGGAADTQYF. The CDR3 nucleotides are TGTGCCAGCAGCGTCTCCAGCGGGGGGGCCGCAGATACGCAGTATTTT. The chain employs TRBV9 and TRBJ2-3, with TRBD2 identical over 10 bases. Germline CDR1 reads SGDLS; CDR2 reads YYNGEE. The CDR3 runs 16 residues. The V segment lost 2 bases and the J segment 4 bases; nucleotides outside the gene matches: 7.